What follows are 15 T cell receptor beta chains derived from one specimen sequenced in a study of cytomegalovirus exposure and HLA in healthy donors (dated by TCRdb to about 2017). The receptor library was made with the immunoSEQ multiplex PCR assay. For the multiplex PCR, a mixture combining 60 forward primers for TCR Vbeta segments and 13 reverse primers for TCR Jbeta segments was used. TCRdb holds this immuneACCESS table with in-frame rearrangements only. Some clones are missing; in checked studies, unresolved V genes explain under half, and the rest has no known cause. The sample table shows some 170,000 clones, and approximately 80% are seen once. The ten largest clones represent roughly 1.3% of the sample. Sequencing was done on a sample of PBMCs. These receptors were taken from a woman in her fifties or sixties in good health and CMV-seronegative.

J is TRBJ1-3 and V is TRBV7-6; D is possibly TRBD1 (5 bases). V gave up 5 bases and J gave up 2 bases, with 16 bases separating them. Germline-derived CDR1 and CDR2 are SGHVS and FNYEAQ. CDR3 length: 16 amino acids. CDR3 loop: CASSRLDSRTGNTIYF. The CDR3 bases are TGTGCCAGCAGCCGCCTCGACAGTAGGACTGGAAACACCATATATTTT.

V usage is TRBV2 and J usage is TRBJ1-2; 8 positions match TRBD1. The CDR3 contains 16 residues. V trimming: 6 bases; J trimming: 4 bases; junction bases outside the gene matches: 13. Germline CDR1 SNHLY, CDR2 FYNNEI. CDR3 protein: CASSRPSGTGFYGYTF. The CDR3, as DNA: TGTGCCAGCAGCCGCCCCAGCGGGACAGGTTTCTATGGCTACACCTTC.

The rearrangement links TRBV15 to TRBJ2-2, with D possibly matching TRBD2 (6 bases). Germline V gene sequence: CDR1 LNHNV, CDR2 YYDKDF (reference sequence). Trimming took 5 bases from V and 1 from J, leaving 29 bases between them. This CDR3 is built from 21 residues. CDR3 nucleotides: TGTGCCACCAGCCTAAACAAAATAACGGGACTTCACCTAGGGAACACCGGGGAGCTGTTTTTT. Its translation: CATSLNKITGLHLGNTGELFF.

The table lists this clone with a count of one. The genes are TRBV7-2 and TRBJ1-2; TRBD1 matches at 12 bases. V gave up 3 bases and J gave up 4 bases; unmatched junction bases: 3. This CDR3 is built from 15 residues. CDR1 is SGHTA, CDR2 FQGNSA, per germline. Here the CDR3 reads CASSLGQGAVYGYTF. In nucleotides, the CDR3 is TGTGCCAGCAGCTTGGGACAGGGGGCGGTCTATGGCTACACCTTC.

The genes are TRBV2 and TRBJ2-5; D is unclear. The end of the DNA aligns better with TRBJ2-7, so the J call may be wrong. Germline V lookup: CDR1 SNHLY, CDR2 FYNNEI. The CDR3 has 15 amino acids. The CDR3 reads CASRNHSRKLHEQYF. In DNA form, the CDR3 reads TGTGCCAGCAGAAACCATTCTAGGAAACTCCACGAGCAGTACTTC.

The chain carries TRBV28 and TRBJ1-4; 7 nucleotides agree with TRBD1. Germline-derived CDR1 and CDR2 are MDHEN and SYDVKM. This CDR3 has 16 amino acids. V lost 6 bases, J lost 0 bases, and 7 bases stayed unmatched. The CDR3 DNA follows: TGTGCCAGCAGGCTTACAGGGGTGGCAACTAATGAAAAACTGTTTTTT. It specifies CASRLTGVATNEKLFF.

The chain joins TRBV18 to TRBJ2-3; tentatively, D is TRBD2 (5 bases). CDR3 length: 16 amino acids. The V end lost 3 bases, the J end lost 0 bases, and 13 bases lay between the germline ends. Looked up from germline, CDR1 is KGHSH and CDR2 is LQKENI. CDR3 amino acids: CASSPVGRSSTDTQYF. The CDR3 region has the DNA TGTGCCAGCTCACCGGTGGGGAGAAGTAGCACAGATACGCAGTATTTT.

V and J are TRBV5-1 and TRBJ1-2; TRBD1 matches at 11 bases. Germline V lookup: CDR1 SGHRS, CDR2 YFSETQ. This CDR3 spans 15 amino acids. J was trimmed by 4 bases and V by 9 bases; bases with no gene match: 11. As DNA, the CDR3 is TGCGCCACGTCCCAGCACGGGACAGGGGGCTATGGCTACACCTTC. Its translation: CATSQHGTGGYGYTF. Variable domain in full (rest from reference TRBV5-1 and TRBJ1-2): KAGVTQTPRYLIKTRGQQVTLSCSPISGHRSVSWYQQTPGQGLQFLFEYFSETQRNKGNFPGRFSGRQFSNSRSEMNVSTLELGDSALYLCATSQHGTGGYGYTFGSGTRLTVV.

The rearrangement uses TRBV5-1 and TRBJ1-2, with 8 bases lining up with TRBD1. This CDR3 is 15 amino acids long. Germline trimming cut 4 bases from V and 1 base from J; bases unmatched to any gene: 6. Germline V gene lookup returns CDR1 SGHRS and CDR2 YFSETQ. The CDR3 coding sequence is TGCGCCAGCAGCGAAGGACAGGGTCTTAACTATGGCTACACCTTC. Translation: CASSEGQGLNYGYTF.

This clone was observed a handful of times. V and J are TRBV11-2 and TRBJ2-5; perhaps TRBD2 as D (6 bases). Deletions cut 8 bases from V and 2 bases from J, with 12 bases between. Per the germline V gene, CDR1 is SGHAT and CDR2 is FQNNGV. This CDR3 region has 13 residues. The CDR3 spells CASSGGYQETQYF. CDR3 sequence (DNA): TGTGCCAGCTCCGGGGGTTATCAAGAGACCCAGTACTTC.

The chain carries TRBV6-1 and TRBJ1-3; TRBD1 matches at 8 bases. CDR3 length: 15 amino acids. The ends lost 4 bases at V and 2 bases at J; junction bases unmatched: 4. The germline CDR1 and CDR2 sequences are MNHNS and SASEGT. CDR3 nucleotide sequence: TGTGCCAGCAGTGCTCGGACAGGGACTGGAAACACCATATATTTT. This gives the protein CASSARTGTGNTIYF.

This chain links TRBV5-5 with TRBJ2-7; D call uncertain. V lost 2 bases to trimming and J lost 1 base, with 10 bases between them. The CDR3 runs 14 residues. Germline values: CDR1 SGHKS, CDR2 YYEKEE (reference sequence). CDR3 loop: CASSLGPGSYEQYF. For the CDR3, the DNA is TGTGCCAGCAGCTTAGGTCCAGGATCCTACGAGCAGTACTTC.

The V gene is TRBV10-3, the J gene TRBJ1-3; 12 bases map to TRBD1. Germline V CDR1 and CDR2: ENHRY, SYGVKD. The CDR3 has 18 residues. J was trimmed by 4 bases and V by 6 bases; bases with no gene match: 13. For the CDR3, the DNA is TGTGCCATCAGGGGACAGGGGGCTCCGGCAATGGGCGGAAACACCATATATTTT. Protein: CAIRGQGAPAMGGNTIYF.

The chain is built from TRBV10-3 and TRBJ1-1; D uncertain. CDR3 size: 12 residues. Trimming took off 7 bases at V and 7 bases at J, with 13 bases between the two ends. In germline, CDR1 is ENHRY, CDR2 SYGVKD. The CDR3 is CAIKSTGFEAFF. CDR3 nucleotide sequence: TGTGCCATCAAATCAACCGGGTTTGAAGCTTTCTTT.

The CDR3, as DNA: TGTGCCAGCAGCTCGGGGGGCAGGGGGCGCGGGGAGCAGTACTTC. Its protein product is CASSSGGRGRGEQYF. The chain couples TRBV27 to TRBJ2-7; the D gene is possibly TRBD1 (8 bases). This CDR3 comprises 15 residues. From germline, CDR1 is MNHEY and CDR2 SMNVEV (reference sequence). V dropped 6 bases and J dropped 7 bases, with 22 bases sitting between them.